The sequence of this T cell receptor (beta chain) was determined in a study of OX40 agonist ivuxolimab in advanced cancers. Background on the study: Ivuxolimab, an agonist antibody against OX40 (CD134), was given to patients. While on treatment, patients had intravenous ivuxolimab at 0.01 to 10 mg/kg every 2 weeks. Partial responses occurred in Three dose-escalation patients, one with hepatocellular carcinoma and two with cutaneous melanoma. Findings and limits, study-wide: Relatively little clonal expansion, among the lowest observed, appeared in partial responders at 0.1-3.0 mg/kg.

Sequencing used immunoSEQ multiplex PCR; TCRdb keeps in-frame clones, though not all of them. Counted here are approximately 41,000 clones, around nine tenths occurring once; the ten biggest clones make up around 40%. For this clone: Its matching antigen is unknown.

V lost 1 base and J lost 9; bases outside the gene matches: 7. This CDR3 has 16 amino acids. Looked up from germline, CDR1 is KGHSH and CDR2 is LQKENI. Sample: CD4+ or CD8+ T cells sorted from blood, taken in a trial of the OX40 agonist ivuxolimab. This sequence was found in an adult with an advanced solid tumor such as melanoma, head and neck, liver or kidney cancer. The rearrangement joins TRBV18 to TRBJ2-1; 12 bases align to TRBD2. The CDR3 DNA follows: TGTGCCAGCTCACCACTGTCAACTAGCGGGAGGATTGAGCAGTTCTTC. Its protein product is CASSPLSTSGRIEQFF.